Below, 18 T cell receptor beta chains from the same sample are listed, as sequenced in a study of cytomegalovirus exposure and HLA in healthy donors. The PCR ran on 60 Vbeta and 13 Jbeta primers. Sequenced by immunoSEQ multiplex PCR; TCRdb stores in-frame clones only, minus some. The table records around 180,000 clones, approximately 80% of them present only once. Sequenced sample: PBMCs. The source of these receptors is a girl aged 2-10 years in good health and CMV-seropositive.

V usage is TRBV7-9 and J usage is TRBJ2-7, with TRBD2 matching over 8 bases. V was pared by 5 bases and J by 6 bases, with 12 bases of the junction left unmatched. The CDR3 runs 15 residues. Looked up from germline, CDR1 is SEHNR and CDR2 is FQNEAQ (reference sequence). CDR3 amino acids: CASSINLGGAGEQYF. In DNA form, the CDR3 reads TGTGCCAGCAGCATAAACCTCGGGGGGGCGGGCGAGCAGTACTTC.

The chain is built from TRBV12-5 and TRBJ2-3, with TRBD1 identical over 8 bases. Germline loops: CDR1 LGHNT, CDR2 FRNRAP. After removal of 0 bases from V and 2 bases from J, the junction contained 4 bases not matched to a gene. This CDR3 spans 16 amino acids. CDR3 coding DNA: TGTGCTAGTGGTTTGGTTCAGGGGGCCCTCACAGATACGCAGTATTTT. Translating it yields CASGLVQGALTDTQYF.

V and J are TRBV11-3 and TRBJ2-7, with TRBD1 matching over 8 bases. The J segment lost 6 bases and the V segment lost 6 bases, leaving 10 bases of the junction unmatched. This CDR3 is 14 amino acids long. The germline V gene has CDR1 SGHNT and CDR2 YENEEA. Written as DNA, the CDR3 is TGTGCCAGCAGTCTCTCAGGGGGCTCGGCCGAGCAGTACTTC. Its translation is CASSLSGGSAEQYF. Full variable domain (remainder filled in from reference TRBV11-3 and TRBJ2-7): EAGVVQSPRYKIIEKKQPVAFWCNPISGHNTLYWYLQNLGQGPELLIRYENEEAVDDSQLPKDRFSAERLKGVDSTLKIQPAELGDSAVYLCASSLSGGSAEQYFGPGTRLTVT.

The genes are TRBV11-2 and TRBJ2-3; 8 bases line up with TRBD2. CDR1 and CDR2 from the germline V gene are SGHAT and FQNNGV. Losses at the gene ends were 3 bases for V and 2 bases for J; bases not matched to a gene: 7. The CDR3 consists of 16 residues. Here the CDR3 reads CASSFTSGGITDTQYF. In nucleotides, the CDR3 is TGTGCCAGCAGCTTCACAAGCGGGGGCATCACAGATACGCAGTATTTT.

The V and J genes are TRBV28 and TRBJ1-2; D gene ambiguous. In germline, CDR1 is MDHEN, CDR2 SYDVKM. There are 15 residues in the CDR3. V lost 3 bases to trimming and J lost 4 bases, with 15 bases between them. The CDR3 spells CASSFTARELYGYTF. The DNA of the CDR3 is TGTGCCAGCAGTTTTACTGCCCGCGAGCTCTATGGCTACACCTTC.

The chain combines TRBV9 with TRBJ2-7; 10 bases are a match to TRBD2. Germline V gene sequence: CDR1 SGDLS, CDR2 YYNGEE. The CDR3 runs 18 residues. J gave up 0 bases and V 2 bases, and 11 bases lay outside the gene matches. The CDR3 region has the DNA TGTGCCAGCAGCGTGGCGGCTAGCGGGAGAAGATACTCCTACGAGCAGTACTTC. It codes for CASSVAASGRRYSYEQYF.

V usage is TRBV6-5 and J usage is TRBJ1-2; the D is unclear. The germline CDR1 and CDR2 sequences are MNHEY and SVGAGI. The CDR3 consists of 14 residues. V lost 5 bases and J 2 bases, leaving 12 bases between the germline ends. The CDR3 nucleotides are TGTGCCAGCAGTCGAGGTGGCAGAAACTATGGCTACACCTTC. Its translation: CASSRGGRNYGYTF.

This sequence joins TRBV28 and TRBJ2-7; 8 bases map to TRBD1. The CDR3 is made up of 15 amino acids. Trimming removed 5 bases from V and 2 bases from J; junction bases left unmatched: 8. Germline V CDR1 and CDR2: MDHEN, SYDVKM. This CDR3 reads CASSQGQGPTYEQYF. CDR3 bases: TGTGCCAGCAGTCAAGGACAGGGACCTACCTACGAGCAGTACTTC.

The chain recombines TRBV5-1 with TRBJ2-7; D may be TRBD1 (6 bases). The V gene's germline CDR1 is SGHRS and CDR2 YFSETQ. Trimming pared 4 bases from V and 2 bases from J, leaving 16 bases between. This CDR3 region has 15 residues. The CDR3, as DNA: TGCGCCAGCAGCACGGACAGAATAACACCCTACGAGCAGTACTTC. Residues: CASSTDRITPYEQYF. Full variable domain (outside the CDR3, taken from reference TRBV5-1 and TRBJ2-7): KAGVTQTPRYLIKTRGQQVTLSCSPISGHRSVSWYQQTPGQGLQFLFEYFSETQRNKGNFPGRFSGRQFSNSRSEMNVSTLELGDSALYLCASSTDRITPYEQYFGPGTRLTVT.

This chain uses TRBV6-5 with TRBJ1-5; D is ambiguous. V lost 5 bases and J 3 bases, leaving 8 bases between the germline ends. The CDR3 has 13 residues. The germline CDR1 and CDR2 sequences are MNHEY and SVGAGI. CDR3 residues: CASSDDNNQPQHF. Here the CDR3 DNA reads TGTGCCAGCAGTGATGACAACAATCAGCCCCAGCATTTT.

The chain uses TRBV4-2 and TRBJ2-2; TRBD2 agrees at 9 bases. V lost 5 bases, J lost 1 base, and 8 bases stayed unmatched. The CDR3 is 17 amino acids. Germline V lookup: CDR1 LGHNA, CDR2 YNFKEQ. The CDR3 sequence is CASSARAGGQNTGELFF. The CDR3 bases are TGTGCCAGCAGCGCTCGGGCGGGAGGGCAGAACACCGGGGAGCTGTTTTTT.

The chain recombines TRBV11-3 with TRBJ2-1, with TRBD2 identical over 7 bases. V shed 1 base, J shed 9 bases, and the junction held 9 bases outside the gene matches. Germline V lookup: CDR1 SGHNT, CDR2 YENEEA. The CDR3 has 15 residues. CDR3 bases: TGTGCCAGCAGCTTAGGAGGACTAGTGAGAAGTGAGCAGTTCTTC. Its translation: CASSLGGLVRSEQFF.

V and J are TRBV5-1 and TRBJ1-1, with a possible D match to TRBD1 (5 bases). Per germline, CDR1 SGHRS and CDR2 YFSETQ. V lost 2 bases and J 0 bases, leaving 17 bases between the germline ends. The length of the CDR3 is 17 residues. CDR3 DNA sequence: TGCGCCAGCAGCTTCGGTGACAGTCGCTCATTGAACACTGAAGCTTTCTTT. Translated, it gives CASSFGDSRSLNTEAFF.

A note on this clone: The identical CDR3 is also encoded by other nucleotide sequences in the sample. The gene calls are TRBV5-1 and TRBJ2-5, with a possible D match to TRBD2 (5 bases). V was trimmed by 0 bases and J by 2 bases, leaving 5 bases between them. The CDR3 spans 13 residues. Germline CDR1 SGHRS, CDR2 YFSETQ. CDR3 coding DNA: TGCGCCAGCAGCTTGGGAGGGCAAGAGACCCAGTACTTC. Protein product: CASSLGGQETQYF.

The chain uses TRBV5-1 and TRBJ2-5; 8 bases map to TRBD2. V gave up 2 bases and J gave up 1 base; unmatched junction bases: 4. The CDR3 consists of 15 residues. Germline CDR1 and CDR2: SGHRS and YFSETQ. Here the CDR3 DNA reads TGCGCCAGCAGCTTCAGCGGGAGCCCCCAAGAGACCCAGTACTTC. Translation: CASSFSGSPQETQYF.

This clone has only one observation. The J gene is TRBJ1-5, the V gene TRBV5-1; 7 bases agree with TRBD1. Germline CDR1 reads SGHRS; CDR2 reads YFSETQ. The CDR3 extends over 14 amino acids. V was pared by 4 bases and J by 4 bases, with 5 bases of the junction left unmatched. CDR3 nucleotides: TGCGCCAGCAGCGCAACAGGGGATAATCAGCCCCAGCATTTT. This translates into CASSATGDNQPQHF.

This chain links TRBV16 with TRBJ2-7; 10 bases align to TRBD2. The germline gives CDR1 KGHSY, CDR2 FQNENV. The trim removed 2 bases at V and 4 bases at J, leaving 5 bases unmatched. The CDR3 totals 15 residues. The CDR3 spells CASSQILAGSYEQYF. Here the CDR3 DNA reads TGTGCCAGCAGCCAAATACTAGCGGGAAGTTACGAGCAGTACTTC.

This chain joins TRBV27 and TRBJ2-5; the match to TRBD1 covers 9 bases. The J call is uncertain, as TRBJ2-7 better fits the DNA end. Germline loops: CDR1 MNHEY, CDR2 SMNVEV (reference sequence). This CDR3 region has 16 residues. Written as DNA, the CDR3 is TGTGCCAGCAGTTTAAGAGTCGGGACAGGGCCCTACGAGCAGTACTTC. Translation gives CASSLRVGTGPYEQYF.